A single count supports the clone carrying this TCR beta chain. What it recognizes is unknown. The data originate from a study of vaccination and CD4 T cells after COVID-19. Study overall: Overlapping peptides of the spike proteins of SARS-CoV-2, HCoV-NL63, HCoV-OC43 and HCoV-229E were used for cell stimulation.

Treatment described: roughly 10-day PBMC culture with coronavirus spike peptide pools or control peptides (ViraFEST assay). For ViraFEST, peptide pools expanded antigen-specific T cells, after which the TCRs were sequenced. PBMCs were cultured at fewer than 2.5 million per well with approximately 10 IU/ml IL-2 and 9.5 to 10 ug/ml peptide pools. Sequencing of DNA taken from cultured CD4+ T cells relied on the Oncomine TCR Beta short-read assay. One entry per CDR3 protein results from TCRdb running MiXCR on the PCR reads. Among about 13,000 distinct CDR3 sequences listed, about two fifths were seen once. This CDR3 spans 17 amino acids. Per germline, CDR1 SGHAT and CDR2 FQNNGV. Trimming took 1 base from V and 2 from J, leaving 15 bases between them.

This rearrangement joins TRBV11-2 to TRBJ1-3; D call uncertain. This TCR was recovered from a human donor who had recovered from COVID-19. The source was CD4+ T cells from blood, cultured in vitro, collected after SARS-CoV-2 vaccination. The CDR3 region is CASSLASNPRAGNTIYF. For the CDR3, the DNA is TGTGCCAGCAGCTTAGCTTCTAATCCACGGGCTGGAAACACCATATATTTT.